This record covers a single T cell receptor beta chain. Its antigen is currently unknown. The sample comes from a study of shared clonotypes between healthy human individuals. In the sorted-subset replicate PCRs, about 190 ng DNA, 29,000 or so T cell genomes, was used. The table came from immunoSEQ multiplex PCR; TCRdb's copy has only in-frame clones and leaves some out. Counted here are roughly 1,000,000 clones, roughly 74% occurring once; the ten biggest clones make up 0.5% to 0.65%. The CDR3 spans 17 residues. Germline V lookup: CDR1 MNHEY, CDR2 SMNVEV (reference sequence). Germline trimming cut 0 bases from V and 5 bases from J; bases unmatched to any gene: 8. General study points: Sharing of clonotypes among donors was expected to vary with sequencing depth.

Sequencing was performed on memory CD4+ T cells from PBMCs. Sample subset: CD45RA-negative fraction. This clonotype was sampled from a man between 18 and 29 years old in good health. Some clones in this sample may be carry-over from other donors' samples. The V gene is TRBV27, the J gene TRBJ1-4; 8 bases map to TRBD1. The DNA for the CDR3 is TGTGCCAGCAGTTTATCGGGGACAGGCTTAATCAATGAAAAACTGTTTTTT. This encodes CASSLSGTGLINEKLFF.